This section outlines one T cell receptor (beta chain) sequence together with its context. Its binding antigen is unknown. Base qualities were left out, and no much larger clone turns up one base away. The sample belongs to a study of cytomegalovirus exposure and HLA in healthy donors (dated by TCRdb to the late 2010s). With respect to the entire study: In an earlier analysis of approximately 500 of the donors, roughly 300 Gb of sequence data and 100 million or so unique TCR beta sequences from 150 million to 200 million T cells were reported. Class I and class II HLA loci were covered by the typing at four-digit resolution. An early release covering roughly 600 HLA-typed donors comprised about 300 gigabases of sequencing data and 85 million or so unique TCR sequences. Besides the first cohort of hundreds of subjects, a separate validation cohort made up of around 120 different subjects was used. Among 350 to 400 genotyped donors of the cohort, an average of 235,054 unique TCR beta nucleotide sequences were sequenced per donor, around 20% of them non-productive. In an earlier analysis of roughly 580 of the donors, high-throughput TCR beta sequencing was used to judge whether each TCR beta V gene segment behaved as functional or pseudogenic. The study used immunosequencing to profile the T cell repertoires of more than 650 subjects and linked those repertoires to cytomegalovirus serostatus. In the later analysis, no new phenotypic data were used to find candidate immune exposures; instead, reliance was placed on TCR beta sequences and their occurrence across donors. To predict cytomegalovirus infection status, the study brought together high-throughput TCR immunosequencing, statistical association of individual TCRs with disease status, and machine learning. A later genetic analysis took genome-wide SNP genotypes for about three fifths of the 666 donors and used that subset as a discovery cohort. Because of strong linkage in the cohort, five DR-DQ haplotypes were treated as single units for association and clustering. Every discovery cohort repertoire had been produced on one sequencing platform. Alongside the repertoire data, information on donor age, sex, ethnicity and CMV serostatus was compiled. To study patterns of TCR occurrence, a later analysis re-analyzed previously published TCR beta repertoires from 650 to 750 donors and added high-resolution HLA genotyping. The number of donors typed differed by locus, with about 620-630 for A, B, C, DRB1 and DQB1, roughly 550 for DQA1, approximately 580 for DPA1, and about 450 for DPB1. Among the roughly 430 genotyped donors, under 90% belonged to the genetic ancestry cluster associated with self-reported Caucasian donors. The study aimed to test whether signatures of past pathogen exposure could be identified by cataloging public T cell receptors.

The full study reports these points: A later genetic analysis associated a missense DCLRE1C variant with V-gene and J-gene trimming of TCR beta chains, and an independent cohort replicated the association. In the study, approximately 160 TCR beta chains were listed as associated with cytomegalovirus. Several of the top co-occurrence clusters appeared to be linked to parvovirus B19, influenza, CMV and Epstein-Barr virus, according to a later analysis. Some IMGT-functional V segments, including TRBV6-2 and TRBV6-3, could not be told apart with the 87-base-pair reads, so those segments were excluded. Most CMV-associated TCR beta chains appeared to be HLA-restricted in a later analysis, and the HLA associations seemed to be driven largely by CMV exposure. Correlated functional status among segregating V segments might reflect linkage disequilibrium, but an unknown experimental factor could not be ruled out. Specific HLA alleles were associated with about 17,000 TCR beta sequences at a false discovery rate of 0.05 in a later analysis. The authors suggested that the approach could potentially be generalized to other disease states and immunological phenotypes. The sequencing pipeline was judged likely to have produced a cluster of highly shared sequence variants as a technical artifact. When HLA alleles, especially DR and DQ, strongly co-occurred, attributing TCR associations to individual alleles was difficult. According to a later analysis, TCR association rates differed among HLA loci, with DRB1 alleles showing the most associated TCRs and HLA-C alleles showing the fewest. Most TCR sequences were seen in very few donors, while some public TCRs were found in many individuals. Cytomegalovirus status was reported to be diagnosed by the classifier with high specificity and sensitivity in both the original and validation cohorts. Only TCR beta chains were sequenced in this cohort, and the absence of alpha or paired-chain data limited detectable features. The earlier analysis of fewer than 750 of the donors excluded approximately 17 rarely observed V segments, including chromosome 9 orphons, because counts were too low. The presence/absence analyses assumed that sequencing depth was roughly uniform across donors, and that assumption may not be true. Compared with equally common non-associated chains, HLA-associated TCR beta chains in a later analysis were more clonally expanded and had lower generation probabilities. According to a later genetic analysis, donors in an Asian-associated ancestry cluster had fewer N-insertions in productive TCRs than the approximately 700-donor mean. In vitro tests confirmed that a few of the cytomegalovirus-associated TCR beta chains recognize cytomegalovirus antigens. Because HLA typing was unavailable for some donors at each locus, only the typed subset was used in association tests. The only immune exposure information available for the cohort was CMV serostatus. A further reported finding was that TCR beta sequences accurately predicted the HLA-A and HLA-B alleles for most subjects in the first cohort. In an earlier analysis of fewer than 700 of the donors, most TCR beta V segments appeared in productive rearrangements about 90% or about 30% of the time, broadly matching IMGT annotations.

In the germline V gene (reference sequence), CDR1 corresponds to SEHNR and CDR2 to FQNEAQ. At the junction V is shortened by 3 bases and J by 0 bases; bases outside the gene matches: 11. The CDR3 goes from the cysteine to the phenylalanine over 17 residues. Only the CDR3 portion is preserved as DNA: 51 bases, with reading frame beginning at the first base. The cohort comprised 670 or so healthy bone marrow donors. Cohort members were all nominally healthy when sampled, although unrecorded immune exposures were likely present. The donor tested CMV seronegative, placing the donor among the roughly 340 seronegative members of the cohort. A peripheral blood sample was collected from each donor, and TCR beta sequencing was performed on peripheral blood mononuclear cells. The Qiagen DNeasy Blood Extraction Kit was used to extract genomic DNA from the blood cell samples. Libraries were constructed by the immunoSEQ multiplex PCR assay. The multiplex PCR relied on a mix of 60 forward primers for TCR Vbeta segments and 13 reverse primers for TCR Jbeta segments. Amplification of the CDR3 region of rearranged TCR beta genes was performed with a multiplex PCR assay on genomic DNA. The Illumina HiSeq System was used to sequence the amplified TCR beta libraries as 87-base-pair reads. On the authors' methods: In a later analysis, about 80 million unique TCR beta chains were counted across the 500 to 700 repertoires, and roughly 10 million of these chains were shared by at least two donors. Raw reads were error-corrected and collapsed into unique sequences by a nearest-neighbor algorithm in which closely related sequences were merged to remove PCR and sequencing errors. Alignment of CDR3 sequences to IMGT reference sequences was used to assign V, D and J gene segments. For a sequence to be retained, at least a six-nucleotide match to both a V gene segment and a J gene segment was required. A rearrangement was called productive if the CDR3 had no stop codons and remained in frame with V and J, and every other rearrangement was called non-productive. Following IMGT convention, CDR3 was defined as the stretch from the second conserved V-encoded cysteine to the conserved J-encoded phenylalanine. In an earlier analysis of 550 to 650 of the donors, sequences lacking an unambiguous match to a single V gene segment were excluded. In an earlier analysis of 587 of the donors, V segments were called functional above 56.7% productive rearrangements and were called segregating when the between-donor standard deviation exceeded 5%. A statistical classification framework was built to diagnose cytomegalovirus status from the catalog of TCR beta chain sequences. V and J gene assignment, in a later analysis, came from comparing TCR nucleotide sequences with IMGT/GENE-DB human TR gene sequences. The TCRdist pipeline was used in a later analysis to assign CDR3 sequences and most-parsimonious VDJ recombination scenarios. In a later analysis, each TCR beta chain was defined by its CDR3 amino acid sequence together with its V-gene family, and reads lacking a unique V-gene family were excluded. To address suspected cross-contamination and a sequencing artifact, a later analysis removed 592 highly shared, low-generation-probability nucleotide sequences. In a later analysis, a clonal expansion index was calculated for each public chain from normalized within-repertoire ranks of inferred template counts. In a later analysis, generation probabilities were computed using a VDJ recombination model fitted to out-of-frame rearrangements, and the results were checked against IGoR. Hypergeometric tests were used in a later analysis to score TCR-TCR, TCR-HLA and TCR-CMV co-occurrence, with a repertoire-size bias correction applied to the TCR pairs. To estimate false discovery rates, a later analysis permuted the HLA or CMV assignments 20 times. In a later analysis, co-occurring TCRs were grouped with DBSCAN, and TCRdist sequence similarity was added when clustering was performed within HLA-allele-positive subsets. Repertoires with fewer than 30,000 or more than 120,000 public chains, plus five repertoires with anomalous nucleotide sharing, were excluded from co-occurrence clustering. In TCRdb, the immuneACCESS table is reduced to in-frame sequences with V and J assigned. These tables do not hold every clone; where another copy was compared, an unresolved V gene accounts for under half, and the others remain unexplained. For V, J and clone size, that table is used; D and trimming come from the DNA. A total of 180,000 or so clones appear in this sample, 75% to 85% of them only once. The ten largest make up roughly 1.6% of the sample.

This clonotype was sampled from a man younger than 35 in good health and CMV-seronegative. The chain is made from TRBV7-9 and TRBJ2-7; TRBD2 fits 7 bases in the junction. Sequencing input: PBMCs. CDR3 loop: CASSFGFSGTASYEQYF. The nucleotides read TGTGCCAGCAGCTTTGGTTTCAGCGGGACTGCCTCCTACGAGCAGTACTTC.